The rows below give T cell receptor beta chains drawn from one sample of a study of T-cell memory formation after mild COVID-19. MiXCR, run by TCRdb on the 5' RACE reads, gives a single entry per CDR3 protein. In the table there are 250,000 to 350,000 distinct CDR3 sequences, over 11% of which are singletons. The material sequenced was PBMCs or a T cell subset sorted from them (not recorded which). These receptors were obtained from a man in his late teens or twenties who had mild COVID-19 (a few samples of this study predate the infection). Cell type and time point are not known. Both conserved end residues are part of each CDR3. The D gene is left open where the match is weak. Clone size is stated in some rows and not others, as once, few, many or a class when expanded.

>few|-|TRBV7-2|TRBJ1-2
TGTGCCAGCAGCCCCTTAGCAATCGGGACGGACTATGGCTACACCTTC
CASSPLAIGTDYGYTF
>-|-|TRBV7-2|TRBJ1-6
TGTGCCAGCAGCCCCACAGGGCTGACTTCACCCCTCCACTTT
CASSPTGLTSPLHF
>few|-|TRBV18|TRBJ2-7
TGTGCCAGCTCACCACTCAGCGACGACAGGACCTACGAGCAGTACTTC
CASSPLSDDRTYEQYF
>-|-|TRBV29-1|TRBJ2-1
TGCAGCGTGCCCGGTGGGGGCGGGCAGTTCTTC
CSVPGGGGQFF
>many|-|TRBV19|TRBJ2-3
TGTGCCAGTAGTTCAGACAGGCGGAGGGATACGCAGTATTTT
CASSSDRRRDTQYF
>-|-|TRBV18|TRBJ1-5
TGTGCCAGCTCACCAGCAGGGGCGGGTCAGCCCCAGCATTTT
CASSPAGAGQPQHF
>-|-|TRBV3-1|TRBJ1-3
TGTGCCAGCAGCCAAGTGAGGGGCTCTGGAAACACCATATATTTT
CASSQVRGSGNTIYF
>-|-|TRBV6-5|TRBJ2-3
TGTGCCAGCAGTCCTACCCCCGACAGGTACACAGATACGCAGTATTTT
CASSPTPDRYTDTQYF
>many|TRBD2|TRBV7-2|TRBJ2-1
TGTGCCAGCAGCCCACCCGGGACTAGGGGCAATGAGCAGTTCTTC
CASSPPGTRGNEQFF
>many|TRBD2|TRBV30|TRBJ2-3
TGTGCCTGTTCACTAGCGGGGGCGGATACGCAGTATTTT
CACSLAGADTQYF
>few|-|TRBV29-1|TRBJ1-2
TGCAGCGTTGATCAGGGGATTTACTATGGCTACACCTTC
CSVDQGIYYGYTF
>few|-|TRBV30|TRBJ2-2
TGTGCCTGGAGTGCCACGGGGGGCGCCACCGGGGAGCTGTTTTTT
CAWSATGGATGELFF
>-|-|TRBV10-3|TRBJ2-3
TGTGCCATCAGTGAGTTCCGGGACCAAAGCACAGATACGCAGTATTTT
CAISEFRDQSTDTQYF
>-|TRBD1|TRBV4-3|TRBJ1-3
TGCGCCAGCAGCCGGGAGGGGGCGGGTGGAAACACCATATATTTT
CASSREGAGGNTIYF
>many|-|TRBV10-3|TRBJ2-1
TGTGCCATCCGACGGTTAGGGTCCTACAATGAGCAGTTCTTC
CAIRRLGSYNEQFF
>-|-|TRBV20-1|TRBJ2-2
TGCAGTGCTAAGTCAGGGGCTGGCGGGGAGCTGTTTTTT
CSAKSGAGGELFF
>many|TRBD1|TRBV4-3|TRBJ1-6
TGCGCCGCCAGCCGGGACAGGGCTTCACCCCTCCACTTT
CAASRDRASPLHF
>many|TRBD2|TRBV3-1|TRBJ2-5
TGTGCCAGCAGCCTTGGCGGGTGGACTAGCGGGCGTGAACAAGAGACCCAGTACTTC
CASSLGGWTSGREQETQYF
>once|-|TRBV7-6|TRBJ1-4
TGTGCCAGCAGCTACGGTAGACCCGGCAATGAAAAACTGTTTTTT
CASSYGRPGNEKLFF
>few|-|TRBV6-1|TRBJ1-1
TGTGCCAGCAGTGATCCGGGCCTCTCTGTGGTGAACACTGAAGCTTTCTTT
CASSDPGLSVVNTEAFF
>few|-|TRBV9|TRBJ2-4
TGTGCCAGCAGCGCCACAGCGGTTGGCAAAAACATTCAGTACTTC
CASSATAVGKNIQYF
>few|-|TRBV28|TRBJ1-4
TGTGCCAGCACCCCAGTCACAACTAATGAAAAACTGTTTTTT
CASTPVTTNEKLFF
>-|TRBD1|TRBV5-1|TRBJ1-1
TGCGCCAGCACCAACGAGACAGGGGGCCTTACTGAAGCTTTCTTT
CASTNETGGLTEAFF
>-|TRBD1|TRBV5-1|TRBJ2-7
TGCGCCAGCAGCTTGGGACAGGGTGGGGACGAGCAGTACTTC
CASSLGQGGDEQYF
>few|-|TRBV29-1|TRBJ1-1
TGCAGCGTTGATGGGGCAGAGCGGACTGAAGCTTTCTTT
CSVDGAERTEAFF